This is a list of T cell receptor beta chains from one sample in a study of blood T cells in healthy people across ages. TCRdb re-derived calls from the 5' RACE reads in MiXCR, one entry per CDR3 protein. The table lists 1.5 million to 2 million distinct CDR3 sequences, approximately 30% of them singletons. Source material: blood. The receptors originated from a woman aged 25 to 45 in good health. CDR3s include the opening cysteine and the closing phenylalanine or tryptophan. The D gene is left open where the match is weak. Clone size is shown for a subset of rows, as once, few, many or a class of expanded clone.

size,J,V,D,CDR3,DNA
once,TRBJ2-7,TRBV12-3/TRBV12-4,TRBD2,CASSQTERGSHEQYF,TGTGCCAGCAGCCAGACCGAGCGGGGGTCCCACGAGCAGTACTTC
few,TRBJ2-1,TRBV11-2,.,CASSLEASKFF,TGTGCCAGCAGCCTAGAAGCATCTAAGTTCTTC
.,TRBJ2-7,TRBV29-1,.,CSVEGENTYEQYF,TGCAGCGTTGAAGGGGAAAATACCTACGAGCAGTACTTC
few,TRBJ1-5,TRBV20-1,.,CSARTLRGPQHF,TGCAGTGCGCGGACCCTCCGGGGGCCCCAGCATTTT
.,TRBJ1-3,TRBV4-1,.,CASSQVSQNTIYF,TGCGCCAGCAGCCAAGTGTCCCAAAACACCATATATTTT
few,TRBJ2-4,TRBV6-5,TRBD1,CASSRQGRDIQYF,TGTGCCAGCAGCCGACAGGGGCGCGACATTCAGTACTTC
once,TRBJ1-5,TRBV5-1,.,CASSANYQPQHF,TGCGCCAGCAGCGCAAACTATCAGCCCCAGCATTTT
.,TRBJ2-6,TRBV2,TRBD1,CASLDRGGGANVLTF,TGTGCCAGTTTAGACAGGGGAGGCGGGGCCAACGTCCTGACTTTC
few,TRBJ1-5,TRBV28,.,CASSLFTVTQPQHF,TGTGCCAGCAGTTTATTTACAGTCACTCAGCCCCAGCATTTT
once,TRBJ2-7,TRBV7-9,TRBD1,CASSPTKGQGRIYYEQYF,TGTGCCAGCAGCCCAACGAAAGGACAGGGACGGATATACTACGAGCAGTACTTC
.,TRBJ1-2,TRBV20-1,.,CSAYYNNYGYTF,TGCAGTGCTTACTATAACAACTATGGCTACACCTTC
many,TRBJ1-2,TRBV29-1,.,CSVETQENYGYTF,TGCAGCGTTGAAACGCAGGAAAACTATGGCTACACCTTC
few,TRBJ1-2,TRBV9,TRBD1,CASSVARTGGDYGYTF,TGTGCCAGCAGCGTAGCTAGAACAGGGGGTGACTATGGCTACACCTTC
.,TRBJ1-4,TRBV4-3,.,CASSQDKGLGKLFF,TGCGCCAGCAGCCAAGATAAGGGGCTCGGAAAACTGTTTTTT
.,TRBJ1-2,TRBV6-1,.,CTSSEAMRGMGGYTF,TGTACCAGCAGTGAAGCAATGAGGGGGATGGGAGGCTACACCTTC
.,TRBJ2-1,TRBV9,.,CASSVVSRVQGEQFF,TGTGCCAGCAGCGTAGTGTCCAGGGTGCAGGGGGAGCAGTTCTTC
.,TRBJ2-3,TRBV7-2,.,CASSTDSPPDTQYF,TGTGCCAGCAGTACTGACAGCCCCCCAGATACGCAGTATTTT
.,TRBJ2-1,TRBV19,.,CASSIMISSYNEQFF,TGTGCCAGTAGTATAATGATTAGCTCCTACAATGAGCAGTTCTTC
few,TRBJ2-3,TRBV24-1,.,CATSGVSFSRDTQYF,TGTGCCACCAGTGGGGTATCCTTTTCGAGGGATACGCAGTATTTT
.,TRBJ2-3,TRBV3-1,.,CASSAVGASGGDTQYF,TGTGCCAGCAGCGCCGTGGGGGCTAGCGGCGGAGATACGCAGTATTTT
.,TRBJ2-7,TRBV5-1,.,CAISSGRIYEQYF,TGCGCCATCAGCTCAGGACGAATCTACGAGCAGTACTTC
few,TRBJ2-3,TRBV24-1,.,CATSDPTRADTQYF,TGTGCCACCAGTGATCCTACGCGGGCAGATACGCAGTATTTT
.,TRBJ2-1,TRBV20-1,.,CRARGSWGQFF,TGCAGGGCTAGAGGCTCGTGGGGGCAGTTCTTC
many,TRBJ2-7,TRBV9,.,CASSVGGALSEQYF,TGTGCCAGCAGCGTAGGAGGGGCTTTGAGCGAGCAGTACTTC
many,TRBJ2-3,TRBV10-3,TRBD2,CAISRMDSGLASDTQYF,TGTGCCATCAGCAGGATGGACTCGGGACTAGCCAGCGATACGCAGTATTTT
.,TRBJ2-7,TRBV7-9,.,CASSREASDEQYF,TGTGCCAGCTCGAGGGAGGCCAGCGACGAGCAGTACTTC
few,TRBJ2-1,TRBV7-2,.,CASSPEGTTRSNEQFF,TGTGCCAGCAGCCCTGAGGGGACGACTCGGAGCAATGAGCAGTTCTTC
.,TRBJ2-1,TRBV29-1,TRBD2,CSVETPLAGGPYNEQFF,TGCAGCGTTGAAACTCCCCTAGCGGGAGGCCCTTACAATGAGCAGTTCTTC
.,TRBJ2-1,TRBV24-1,TRBD1,CATSDIGTAMSEQFF,TGTGCCACCAGTGATATTGGGACAGCGATGAGTGAGCAGTTCTTC
many,TRBJ2-7,TRBV4-3,.,CASSQDWPGTYEQYF,TGCGCCAGCAGCCAAGATTGGCCGGGAACCTACGAGCAGTACTTC
few,TRBJ1-2,TRBV14,TRBD1,CASSPGQPANYGYTF,TGTGCCAGCAGCCCGGGACAGCCAGCTAACTATGGCTACACCTTC
few,TRBJ1-4,TRBV5-5,.,CASSWRRDSSEKLFF,TGTGCCAGCAGCTGGCGTCGAGATTCGTCTGAAAAACTGTTTTTT
.,TRBJ2-5,TRBV20-1,TRBD2,CSALGSGGLRQETQYF,TGCAGTGCCCTGGGTAGCGGGGGACTCCGCCAAGAGACCCAGTACTTT
.,TRBJ2-3,TRBV7-9,.,CASSPMGPTDTQYF,TGTGCCAGCAGCCCCATGGGCCCCACAGATACGCAGTATTTT
few,TRBJ2-1,TRBV2,TRBD1,CAGRQGSYNEQFF,TGTGCCGGAAGACAGGGCTCCTACAATGAGCAGTTCTTC
.,TRBJ2-1,TRBV29-1,TRBD2,CSVAQLAGGLNEQFF,TGCAGCGTGGCACAACTAGCGGGAGGGCTGAATGAGCAGTTCTTC
.,TRBJ1-1,TRBV15,.,CATSRDFYGSGTEAFF,TGTGCCACCAGCAGAGATTTTTACGGTTCTGGCACTGAAGCTTTCTTT
.,TRBJ2-1,TRBV7-3,TRBD2,CASSLQGLAGTNEQFF,TGTGCCAGCAGCCTCCAGGGACTAGCGGGGACCAATGAGCAGTTCTTC
.,TRBJ2-7,TRBV2,TRBD1,CASSAFRQGYEQYF,TGTGCCAGCAGTGCCTTCCGACAGGGGTACGAGCAGTACTTC
.,TRBJ1-1,TRBV7-2,.,CASSTYQGNTEAFF,TGTGCCAGCAGCACATATCAGGGGAACACTGAAGCTTTCTTT
many,TRBJ2-3,TRBV5-1,.,CASSGQTSTDTQYF,TGCGCCAGCAGTGGACAAACAAGCACAGATACGCAGTATTTT
few,TRBJ2-3,TRBV3-1,TRBD2,CASSQETSGGTYF,TGTGCCAGCAGCCAAGAGACTAGCGGGGGAACGTATTTT
.,TRBJ1-4,TRBV12-3/TRBV12-4,.,CASTSGTLEKLFF,TGTGCCAGCACCTCCGGGACACTCGAAAAACTGTTTTTT
.,TRBJ2-2,TRBV7-3,TRBD2,CASSPFAGGSTGELFF,TGTGCCAGCAGCCCCTTTGCGGGGGGGTCCACCGGGGAGCTGTTTTTT
few,TRBJ2-6,TRBV27,.,CASRLPGANVLTF,TGTGCCAGCCGCCTACCTGGGGCCAACGTCCTGACTTTC
many,TRBJ2-7,TRBV29-1,TRBD2,CSVRIGGRARYEQYF,TGCAGTGTTCGGATCGGTGGGAGGGCTAGATACGAGCAGTACTTC
few,TRBJ2-1,TRBV7-2,TRBD2,CASSETSGRVRNEQFF,TGTGCCAGCAGCGAGACTAGCGGGAGGGTAAGGAATGAGCAGTTCTTC
.,TRBJ1-1,TRBV25-1,.,CASSDHVPKGNTEAFF,TGTGCCAGCAGTGACCACGTCCCTAAGGGCAACACTGAAGCTTTCTTT
few,TRBJ2-1,TRBV7-3,.,CASSYGAEYNEQFF,TGTGCCAGCAGCTATGGGGCCGAATACAATGAGCAGTTCTTC
few,TRBJ1-1,TRBV19,.,CASSSQSSTEAFF,TGTGCCAGTAGTTCCCAGAGTTCGACTGAAGCTTTCTTT
few,TRBJ2-1,TRBV6-2/TRBV6-3,.,CVSSPGRTEANEQFF,TGTGTCAGCAGCCCCGGGAGAACCGAAGCCAATGAGCAGTTCTTC
.,TRBJ1-2,TRBV20-1,.,CSARVGTYGYTF,TGCAGTGCTAGAGTAGGGACCTATGGCTACACCTTC
.,TRBJ2-7,TRBV3-1,TRBD2,CASSQIAGVRYEQYF,TGTGCCAGCAGCCAGATAGCGGGGGTACGATACGAGCAGTACTTC
.,TRBJ2-7,TRBV28,TRBD2,CASSPHLAGGAREQYF,TGTGCCAGCAGCCCTCACCTGGCGGGGGGGGCGAGAGAGCAGTACTTC
few,TRBJ1-1,TRBV5-4,.,CASSFRGGSFF,TGTGCCAGCAGCTTCAGGGGTGGATCTTTCTTT